A selection of T cell receptor beta chains follows, all from one sample in a study of OX40 agonist ivuxolimab in advanced cancers. Using immunoSEQ multiplex PCR, the repertoire was profiled, and TCRdb retains in-frame clones only, with some absent. The data hold under 100,000 clones, with approximately 85% observed a single time. This specimen was CD4+ or CD8+ T cells sorted from blood, taken in a trial of the OX40 agonist ivuxolimab. These receptors came from an adult with an advanced solid tumor such as melanoma, head and neck, liver or kidney cancer. Each CDR3 is given with its conserved first and last residue. D genes are given only for firm matches. Size tells how often a clone was seen (once, few, many) or the class of an expanded clone, and some rows leave it out.

TRBV28	TRBJ2-1	NA	TRBD1	TGTGCCAGCAGTCCCTCCGACAGGGGGCCCTACAATGAGCAGTTCTTC	CASSPSDRGPYNEQFF
TRBV7-2	TRBJ2-3	NA	NA	TGTGCCAGCAGCTTAGCCCCGGCAGGGGCAGATACGCAGTATTTT	CASSLAPAGADTQYF
TRBV6-1	TRBJ1-5	once	TRBD1	TGTGCCAGCAGTGATTTGGCAGGGGGCGGTCAGCCCCAGCATTTT	CASSDLAGGGQPQHF
TRBV18	TRBJ2-7	NA	NA	TGTGCCAGCTCACTCTTCCCAGAAATTACCCTCGAGCAGTACTTC	CASSLFPEITLEQYF
TRBV4-1	TRBJ1-4	NA	NA	TGCGCCAGCAGCCAAGGGCCGATTAATGAAAAACTGTTTTTT	CASSQGPINEKLFF
TRBV2	TRBJ2-1	NA	NA	TGTGCCAGCACCCAGGAGGGGGGGGCCTACAATGAGCAGTTCTTC	CASTQEGGAYNEQFF
TRBV4-2	TRBJ2-7	few	NA	TGTGCCAGCAGCCAGAAACTAGATACGAGCTCCTACGAGCAGTACTTC	CASSQKLDTSSYEQYF
TRBV7-6	TRBJ2-1	NA	NA	TGTGCCAGCAGCTTCAGGGTCAGGGATGAGCAGTTCTTC	CASSFRVRDEQFF
TRBV27	TRBJ2-3	NA	TRBD2	TGTGCCAGCAGGATGCTAGCGGGGGGGTCAGATACGCAGTATTTT	CASRMLAGGSDTQYF
TRBV28	TRBJ1-2	NA	NA	TGTGTTACAGAGGCATCCTATGGCTACACCTTC	CVTEASYGYTF
TRBV18	TRBJ1-2	NA	NA	TGTGCCAGCTCAGGAGGGACAACCACCGGGGGCTACACCTTC	CASSGGTTTGGYTF
TRBV28	TRBJ2-7	NA	TRBD1	TGTGCCAGCAGTCCTTCGCTTGGGACAGGGAACGAGCAGTACTTC	CASSPSLGTGNEQYF
TRBV6-5	TRBJ2-1	NA	NA	TGTGCCAGCCACCGAGGTTCTACCTACAATGAGCAGTTCTTC	CASHRGSTYNEQFF
TRBV28	TRBJ2-3	NA	TRBD1	TGTGCCAGCAGTCCCGGCACCCGGACAGGGTGGACAGATACGCAGTATTTT	CASSPGTRTGWTDTQYF
TRBV5-6	TRBJ2-1	NA	NA	TGTGCCAGCAGCTCGACAGGCAGAGATGAGCAGTTCTTC	CASSSTGRDEQFF
TRBV6-6	TRBJ2-5	NA	NA	TGTGCCAGCAGTTACACTAGAGCCCAAGAGACCCAGTACTTC	CASSYTRAQETQYF
TRBV19	TRBJ2-7	few	NA	TGTTCCTCGTCGACGAGGCACCGGTCGGAGCAGTACTTC	CSSSTRHRSEQYF
TRBV19	TRBJ1-5	NA	NA	TGTGCCACGAATAGGGGGGGGAGCAATCAGCCCCAGCATTTT	CATNRGGSNQPQHF
TRBV2	TRBJ2-7	NA	NA	TGTGCCAGCAGCCGGACCGTTACCTACGAGCAGTACTTC	CASSRTVTYEQYF
TRBV20-1	TRBJ1-2	few	NA	TGCAGTGCTCAGGGGACCTATGGCTACACCTTC	CSAQGTYGYTF